This T cell receptor (beta chain) was retrieved from a study of blood T cell repertoires in COVID-19. Measured with immunoSEQ multiplex PCR; TCRdb has only the in-frame clones, and not every one. The sample includes 350,000 to 400,000 clones, 85% to 90% seen only once; the top ten take less than 1.5%. This CDR3 comprises 17 residues. V was trimmed by 4 bases and J by 0 bases, leaving 17 bases between them. From germline, CDR1 is SGHVS and CDR2 FNYEAQ. The TCR originated in a woman aged 18-35 years who had recovered from COVID-19. Sequencing was done on a sample of PBMCs or T cells enriched from blood (not recorded which). This rearrangement joins TRBV7-6 to TRBJ2-3; D might be TRBD2 (6 bases). The CDR3 nucleotides read TGTGCCAGCAGCTCACAGCAGCCGGGACTTAGCACAGATACGCAGTATTTT. Encoded protein: CASSSQQPGLSTDTQYF.